The 17 T cell receptor beta chains listed next were all sequenced from one sample in a study of lymphopenia after photon versus proton radiotherapy. Here immunoSEQ multiplex PCR was the method, and the copy in TCRdb shows in-frame clones only, minus some. The sample lists 40,000 to 45,000 clones; about four fifths were seen once. The sequences come from peripheral blood, collected from a patient treated with proton-based radiotherapy. These receptors came from a woman between 65 and 79 years old with pancreatic cancer.

V usage is TRBV30 and J usage is TRBJ2-2; TRBD1 agrees at 7 bases. V was pared by 3 bases and J by 5 bases, with 9 bases of the junction left unmatched. The V gene's germline CDR1 is GTSNPN and CDR2 SVGIG (reference sequence). The length of the CDR3 is 15 residues. In nucleotides, the CDR3 is TGTGCCTGGAGCATTACTAGACAGGGTACCGGGGAGCTGTTTTTT. As protein: CAWSITRQGTGELFF.

CDR3 region: CAISAATGVFYTEAFF. As DNA, the CDR3 is TGTGCCATCAGTGCAGCTACAGGGGTGTTCTACACTGAAGCTTTCTTT. The chain recombines TRBV10-3 with TRBJ1-1, with 7 bases identical to TRBD1. Germline values: CDR1 ENHRY, CDR2 SYGVKD. Trimming at V came to 4 bases and at J to 3 bases, leaving 11 bases not matched to a gene. The CDR3 runs 16 residues.

This sequence joins TRBV27 and TRBJ2-2, with a possible D match to TRBD2 (6 bases). The germline gives CDR1 MNHEY, CDR2 SMNVEV (reference sequence). Trimming removed 0 bases at V and 6 bases at J, with 11 bases between. CDR3 length: 15 residues. The CDR3 region is CASSLSWGVAGELFF. The CDR3 DNA is TGTGCCAGCAGTTTATCCTGGGGGGTCGCCGGGGAGCTGTTTTTT.

The V call is TRBV6-5, the J call TRBJ1-5, with 9 bases that match TRBD1. J lost 6 bases, V lost 3 bases, and 6 bases had no gene match. Germline V lookup: CDR1 MNHEY, CDR2 SVGAGI. The CDR3 has 15 amino acids. The CDR3 protein is CASSYVGQGVQPQHF. The DNA for the CDR3 is TGTGCCAGCAGTTATGTGGGACAGGGCGTTCAGCCCCAGCATTTT.

This clone has just one count. The rearrangement joins TRBV7-2 to TRBJ2-4; D is possibly TRBD2 (6 bases). Germline V gene lookup returns CDR1 SGHTA and CDR2 FQGNSA. With 1 base removed from V and 0 bases from J, the gap between germline ends came to 7 bases. The CDR3 has 15 amino acids. The CDR3 DNA sequence: TGTGCCAGCAGCTTAGGGGGGGTAGCCAAAAACATTCAGTACTTC. Protein product: CASSLGGVAKNIQYF.

V usage is TRBV5-1 and J usage is TRBJ2-5; TRBD2 matches at 8 bases. The CDR3 runs 14 residues. Germline-derived CDR1 and CDR2 are SGHRS and YFSETQ. V was pared by 1 base and J by 5 bases, with 4 bases of the junction left unmatched. The CDR3 nucleotides read TGCGCCAGCAGCTTGTTCGGGGGGGGCGAGACCCAGTACTTC. Protein: CASSLFGGGETQYF.

The V and J genes are TRBV6-6 and TRBJ2-7; D remains ambiguous. Germline V gene data show CDR1 as MNHNY and CDR2 as SVGAGI (reference sequence). With 6 bases removed from V and 4 bases from J, the gap between germline ends came to 10 bases. The CDR3 length is 12 residues. The CDR3 is CASSADLYEQYF. The DNA of the CDR3 is TGTGCCAGCAGCGCCGACTTATACGAGCAGTACTTC.

This chain links TRBV7-8 with TRBJ2-3; 8 bases fit TRBD1. The germline V gene encodes CDR1 SGHVS and CDR2 FQNEAQ. Trimming removed 5 bases from V and 4 bases from J; junction bases left unmatched: 11. This CDR3 has 16 amino acids. CDR3 in amino acids: CASSLPGQGASDTQYF. The CDR3 bases are TGTGCCAGCAGCCTACCCGGGCAGGGGGCATCAGATACGCAGTATTTT. Together with reference TRBV7-8 and TRBJ2-3, the CDR3 gives the full variable domain: GAGVSQSPRYKVAKRGQDVALRCDPISGHVSLFWYQQALGQGPEFLTYFQNEAQLDKSGLPSDRFFAERPEGSVSTLKIQRTQQEDSAVYLCASSLPGQGASDTQYFGPGTRLTVL.

The genes are TRBV4-2 and TRBJ2-1; no firm D call. The CDR3 extends over 15 amino acids. Trimming removed 5 bases at V and 7 bases at J, with 18 bases between. CDR1 is LGHNA, CDR2 YNFKEQ, per germline. The CDR3 spells CASSYRTGSMNEQFF. The DNA for the CDR3 is TGTGCCAGCAGCTACCGTACCGGGTCGATGAATGAGCAGTTCTTC.

This chain uses TRBV7-2 with TRBJ2-2; no reliable D call. The germline V and J ends were trimmed by 5 bases and 10 bases, with 14 bases remaining between them. Germline loops: CDR1 SGHTA, CDR2 FQGNSA. CDR3 size: 13 residues. As DNA, the CDR3 is TGTGCCAGCAGCCCGGACGGCTTTGCGGAGCTGTTTTTT. It is translated as CASSPDGFAELFF.

This clone was counted once. V is TRBV27 and J is TRBJ2-7, with D unclear. There are 15 residues in the CDR3. V was pared by 6 bases and J by 2 bases, with 17 bases between. Germline V lookup: CDR1 MNHEY, CDR2 SMNVEV (reference sequence). CDR3 nucleotides: TGTGCCAGCAGGCCTCACCGGCAGCGCACCTACGAGCAGTACTTC. Amino acid sequence: CASRPHRQRTYEQYF.

This clone has a handful of counts. The rearrangement uses TRBV4-3 and TRBJ1-1; 9 bases map to TRBD1. V was pared by 3 bases and J by 3 bases, with 5 bases of the junction left unmatched. The germline V gene has CDR1 LGHNA and CDR2 YSLEER. The CDR3 spans 15 residues. CDR3 coding DNA: TGCGCCAGCAGCCAGAGGGGACAGGGACACACTGAAGCTTTCTTT. This sequence encodes CASSQRGQGHTEAFF.

This chain uses TRBV18 with TRBJ1-1; D is perhaps TRBD1 (5 bases). The CDR3 extends over 14 amino acids. Trimming took off 5 bases at V and 6 bases at J, with 16 bases between the two ends. The V gene's germline CDR1 is KGHSH and CDR2 LQKENI. The CDR3 DNA reads as TGTGCCAGCTCATCTCCCAGGGAATGGGCTGAAGCTTTCTTT. This encodes CASSSPREWAEAFF.

The chain uses TRBV7-9 and TRBJ2-1; D is uncertain. Trimming shortened V by 4 bases and J by 7 bases, and 8 bases separated the two germline ends. Germline CDR1 is SEHNR and CDR2 is FQNEAQ (reference sequence). CDR3 length: 12 residues. In DNA, the CDR3 is TGTGCCAGCAGCTCGGGTGCTAATGAGCAGTTCTTC. Translation gives CASSSGANEQFF. The full variable domain, in which reference TRBV7-9 and TRBJ2-1 provide the parts outside the CDR3, is DTGVSQNPRHKITKRGQNVTFRCDPISEHNRLYWYRQTLGQGPEFLTYFQNEAQLEKSRLLSDRFSAERPKGSFSTLEIQRTEQGDSAMYLCASSSGANEQFFGPGTRLTVL.

The chain uses TRBV6-6 and TRBJ2-2; 10 bases line up with TRBD1. Losses at the gene ends were 6 bases for V and 7 bases for J; bases not matched to a gene: 5. The germline CDR1 and CDR2 sequences are MNHNY and SVGAGI (reference sequence). The length of the CDR3 is 14 residues. The CDR3 region is CASSRDRGGGELFF. CDR3 coding DNA: TGTGCCAGCAGCCGGGACAGGGGAGGCGGGGAGCTGTTTTTT.

V is TRBV6-5 and J is TRBJ2-7; possibly TRBD1 for D (6 bases). Germline lookup yields CDR1 MNHEY and CDR2 SVGAGI. CDR3 size: 15 residues. V was clipped by 6 bases and J by 4 bases, with 19 bases between them. CDR3 region: CASRDSSVGGYEQYF. The CDR3 nucleotides are TGTGCCAGCAGGGACAGTTCCGTAGGAGGTTACGAGCAGTACTTC.

The rearrangement uses TRBV28 and TRBJ2-7; 10 nucleotides match TRBD2. CDR1 is MDHEN, CDR2 SYDVKM, per germline. This CDR3 is 17 amino acids long. Losses at the gene ends were 3 bases for V and 5 bases for J; bases not matched to a gene: 13. CDR3 in DNA: TGTGCCAGCAGTTTCGGCAAGGCTAGCGGGAGTTTCGACGAGCAGTACTTC. This sequence encodes CASSFGKASGSFDEQYF.